This T cell receptor (beta chain) was captured in a study of cytomegalovirus exposure and HLA in healthy donors. In the study overall: Unique TCR beta sequences numbering about 100 million came from about 180 million T cells in an earlier analysis.

Whole-study results and caveats: High sensitivity and specificity were reportedly achieved when the classifier diagnosed cytomegalovirus status. Productive status was seen about 87% or about 30% of the time for most TCR beta V segments in an earlier analysis.

Both 60 Vbeta primers and 13 Jbeta primers went into the PCR. The data were produced by immunoSEQ multiplex PCR, yet TCRdb's version contains in-frame clones alone and is incomplete. The sample gives 150,000 or so clones, over 60% of which show up once; approximately 13% is in the top ten. Concerning this clone: What it binds is not known.

Per germline, CDR1 LGHNT and CDR2 FRNRAP. The CDR3 is 15 residues long. The junction had 6 bases not matched to a gene; V was cut back by 5 bases and J by 6 bases. V is TRBV12-5 and J is TRBJ2-1, with 11 bases that match TRBD2. The sequenced material came from PBMCs. The sequence derives from a man between 40 and 49 years old in good health and CMV-seropositive. The DNA for the CDR3 is TGTGCTAGTGGTCTGGGGCTAGCGGGAGGCAATGAGCAGTTCTTC. The encoded protein is CASGLGLAGGNEQFF.